This T cell receptor (beta chain) is drawn from a study of blood T cell repertoires in COVID-19. The wider study: From the United States, Italy and Spain came samples of acute and convalescent COVID-19. T cells, B-cell-depleted T cells, or PBMCs supplied cDNA or gDNA.

Sequencing used immunoSEQ multiplex PCR; TCRdb keeps in-frame clones, though not all of them. The table lists about 210,000 clones, roughly nine tenths of them singletons, with roughly 0.7% in the top ten. This clone was recorded a few times. CDR3 size: 18 residues. Germline V lookup: CDR1 SGDLS, CDR2 YYNGEE. Trimming removed 0 bases from V and 2 bases from J; junction bases left unmatched: 3. The TCR comes from a middle-aged man with acute or convalescent COVID-19. This chain joins TRBV9 and TRBJ2-6, with 12 positions matching TRBD2. The material sequenced was peripheral blood. CDR3 DNA: TGTGCCAGCAGCGTAGCTAGCGGGAGGGCCCCTGGGGCCAACGTCCTGACTTTC. Its translation is CASSVASGRAPGANVLTF.